The 21 T cell receptor beta chains reported below all come from one sample, sequenced in a study of T cell changes during pregnancy in multiple sclerosis. Produced via immunoSEQ multiplex PCR; TCRdb's table is partial and in-frame only. The sample includes about 77,000 clones, around 93% seen only once; the top ten take just over 2.5%. The input for sequencing was peripheral blood, taken after pregnancy. The source is a female donor in good health, enrolled as a control in a pregnancy study.

The rearrangement joins TRBV6-4 to TRBJ1-5; the match to TRBD1 covers 8 bases. Germline trimming cut 7 bases from V and 4 bases from J; bases unmatched to any gene: 12. The germline gives CDR1 MRHNA, CDR2 SNTAGT. The CDR3 loop spans 16 amino acids. CDR3 DNA: TGTGCCAGCATTTACCCCCGGGACAGGTTTAATCAGCCCCAGCATTTT. Its protein is CASIYPRDRFNQPQHF.

The chain combines TRBV19 with TRBJ2-1, with a possible D match to TRBD2 (5 bases). The CDR3 spans 18 residues. V lost 5 bases to trimming and J lost 3 bases, with 23 bases between them. The germline gives CDR1 LNHDA, CDR2 SQIVND (reference sequence). This CDR3 is CASSAPGVLYPGYNEQFF. CDR3 coding DNA: TGTGCCAGTAGTGCTCCCGGGGTCCTATATCCCGGCTACAATGAGCAGTTCTTC.

V usage is TRBV7-9 and J usage is TRBJ1-1, with 10 nucleotides matching TRBD1. Germline CDR1 SEHNR, CDR2 FQNEAQ (reference sequence). This CDR3 has 16 amino acids. V lost 5 bases, J lost 4 bases, and 10 bases stayed unmatched. The CDR3 loop reads CASSPGQGGRSTEAFF. CDR3 nucleotide sequence: TGTGCCAGCAGCCCTGGACAGGGGGGACGAAGCACTGAAGCTTTCTTT. Based on the CDR3 plus reference TRBV7-9 and TRBJ1-1, the full variable domain is DTGVSQNPRHKITKRGQNVTFRCDPISEHNRLYWYRQTLGQGPEFLTYFQNEAQLEKSRLLSDRFSAERPKGSFSTLEIQRTEQGDSAMYLCASSPGQGGRSTEAFFGQGTRLTVV.

This chain joins TRBV19 and TRBJ2-7; D gene uncertain. This CDR3 has 14 residues. Germline CDR1 LNHDA, CDR2 SQIVND (reference sequence). V gave up 5 bases and J gave up 0 bases, with 11 bases separating them. The CDR3 nucleotides read TGTGCCAGTAGTTTGTTGGCTAGCTCCTACGAGCAGTACTTC. Protein product: CASSLLASSYEQYF.

The chain couples TRBV7-9 to TRBJ2-1, with D possibly TRBD2 on 5 matching bases. The V end lost 4 bases, the J end lost 12 bases, and 25 bases lay between the germline ends. This CDR3 has 16 amino acids. Germline V gives CDR1 SEHNR, CDR2 FQNEAQ (reference sequence). CDR3 amino acids: CASSYASTSGGLVQFF. The CDR3 DNA sequence: TGTGCCAGCAGCTATGCTTCGACGTCCGGAGGCCTAGTGCAGTTCTTC. The full variable domain, in which reference TRBV7-9 and TRBJ2-1 provide the parts outside the CDR3, is DTGVSQNPRHKITKRGQNVTFRCDPISEHNRLYWYRQTLGQGPEFLTYFQNEAQLEKSRLLSDRFSAERPKGSFSTLEIQRTEQGDSAMYLCASSYASTSGGLVQFFGPGTRLTVL.

The chain links TRBV6-5 to TRBJ1-4, with 10 bases lining up with TRBD1. Germline V CDR1 and CDR2: MNHEY, SVGAGI. Trimming cost V 6 bases and J 8 bases; bases outside gene matches: 6. This CDR3 has 14 residues. The CDR3 region is CASSRQGAREKLFF. The CDR3 bases are TGTGCCAGCAGCCGACAGGGGGCGCGGGAAAAACTGTTTTTT.

The V and J genes are TRBV11-2 and TRBJ2-1, with 9 positions matching TRBD1. Germline CDR1 SGHAT, CDR2 FQNNGV. The CDR3 spans 14 residues. Losses at the gene ends were 6 bases for V and 6 bases for J; bases not matched to a gene: 6. The CDR3 region is CASRRRDRVNEQFF. The CDR3 nucleotides read TGTGCCAGCAGGCGCCGGGACAGGGTCAATGAGCAGTTCTTC.

This clone was observed once. One end of the junction does not line up with germline, which may come from a read error. The gene calls are TRBV7-7 and TRBJ2-1; the D gene is possibly TRBD2 (6 bases). Germline CDR1 SSHAT, CDR2 FNYEAQ (reference sequence). The CDR3 totals 13 residues. The CDR3 loop is CASTRGIEYEQFF. The CDR3 DNA follows: TGTGCTAGCACGCGGGGAATTGAGTATGAGCAGTTCTTC.

The genes are TRBV27 and TRBJ2-1; D might be TRBD1 (6 bases). The CDR3 spans 16 residues. Germline CDR1 MNHEY, CDR2 SMNVEV (reference sequence). V was pared by 8 bases and J by 8 bases, with 25 bases between. The CDR3 DNA is TGTGCCAGCGGCTCCTGGGTGAGGGGGACGGGCGATGAGCAGTTCTTC. Translation gives CASGSWVRGTGDEQFF.

The J gene is TRBJ2-7, the V gene TRBV7-2; 11 positions match TRBD2. The CDR3 sequence is 15 residues long. The junction had 3 bases not matched to a gene; V was cut back by 2 bases and J by 3 bases. Germline loops: CDR1 SGHTA, CDR2 FQGNSA. The CDR3 protein is CASSLTTSGSYEQYF. Here the CDR3 DNA reads TGTGCCAGCAGCTTAACAACTAGCGGGAGCTACGAGCAGTACTTC.

V and J are TRBV7-2 and TRBJ2-7; TRBD2 aligns across 9 bases. V was clipped by 3 bases and J by 4 bases; unmatched bases: 4. Germline V lookup: CDR1 SGHTA, CDR2 FQGNSA. The CDR3 length is 14 residues. The CDR3 coding sequence is TGTGCCAGCAGCTTGCGGGAGGGGCATTACGAGCAGTACTTC. Protein: CASSLREGHYEQYF.

In its sample, this clone was seen once. The chain recombines TRBV19 with TRBJ1-2; 8 positions agree with TRBD1. The ends lost 3 bases at V and 4 bases at J; junction bases unmatched: 4. The CDR3 is 14 residues long. Looked up from germline, CDR1 is LNHDA and CDR2 is SQIVND (reference sequence). The CDR3 DNA follows: TGTGCCAGTAGTATCAGCCAGGGGGCCTATGGCTACACCTTC. As protein: CASSISQGAYGYTF.

This clone showed up just once. The V call is TRBV27, the J call TRBJ2-7; 8 bases are a match to TRBD2. Germline CDR1 MNHEY, CDR2 SMNVEV (reference sequence). Trimming took 7 bases from V and 2 from J; bases not matched to a gene: 10. The CDR3 spans 15 residues. CDR3 in amino acids: CASNHRSGSPYEQYF. CDR3 nucleotide sequence: TGTGCCAGCAATCACAGGAGCGGGAGCCCCTACGAGCAGTACTTC.

The chain employs TRBV19 and TRBJ2-1, with TRBD2 identical over 13 bases. This CDR3 contains 16 residues. With 1 base clipped from V and 3 bases from J, the junction kept 0 bases outside the gene matches. The germline V gene encodes CDR1 LNHDA and CDR2 SQIVND (reference sequence). Here the CDR3 DNA reads TGTGCCAGTAGTATAGGGACTAGCGGGAGCTACAATGAGCAGTTCTTC. It codes for CASSIGTSGSYNEQFF. Looking up the rest from reference TRBV19 and TRBJ2-1 gives the full variable domain: DGGITQSPKYLFRKEGQNVTLSCEQNLNHDAMYWYRQDPGQGLRLIYYSQIVNDFQKGDIAEGYSVSREKKESFPLTVTSAQKNPTAFYLCASSIGTSGSYNEQFFGPGTRLTVL.

This clone was observed a few times. J is TRBJ1-1 and V is TRBV29-1; perhaps TRBD1 as D (6 bases). CDR3 length: 12 residues. From germline, CDR1 is SQVTM and CDR2 ANQGSEA. V was clipped by 8 bases and J by 2 bases, with 12 bases between them. CDR3 coding DNA: TGCAGCTCTGGACAGCCTAACACTGAAGCTTTCTTT. It yields the protein CSSGQPNTEAFF.

The rearrangement uses TRBV15 and TRBJ2-7, with 8 bases identical to TRBD1. This CDR3 is 15 amino acids long. J was trimmed by 5 bases and V by 0 bases; bases with no gene match: 6. CDR1 LNHNV and CDR2 YYDKDF come from the germline V gene (reference sequence). The DNA for the CDR3 is TGTGCCACCAGCAGAGATCCAGGGGGCTCGGACGAGCAGTACTTC. It codes for CATSRDPGGSDEQYF.

V usage is TRBV19 and J usage is TRBJ2-1; 7 nucleotides match TRBD2. The CDR3 has 15 amino acids. Germline V gene sequence: CDR1 LNHDA, CDR2 SQIVND (reference sequence). The J segment lost 2 bases and the V segment lost 3 bases, leaving 4 bases of the junction unmatched. The CDR3 here is CASSILGGAYNEQFF. CDR3 coding DNA: TGTGCCAGTAGTATTCTGGGGGGGGCCTACAATGAGCAGTTCTTC.

V is TRBV27 and J is TRBJ2-3; TRBD2 aligns across 11 bases. The CDR3 is 15 residues long. V lost 4 bases and J lost 4; bases outside the gene matches: 4. CDR1 and CDR2 (germline): MNHEY, SMNVEV (reference sequence). The CDR3 loop reads CASSWIAGGPDTQYF. CDR3 coding DNA: TGTGCCAGCAGTTGGATAGCGGGGGGGCCAGATACGCAGTATTTT.

This clone has a handful of counts. This chain joins TRBV25-1 and TRBJ1-1, with unresolved D. Germline V gene data show CDR1 as MGHDK and CDR2 as SYGVNS. This CDR3 contains 13 residues. The ends were cut back, 6 bases at V and 0 bases at J, with 8 bases in the middle. The CDR3 protein is CASRQLVNTEAFF. DNA of the CDR3: TGTGCCAGCAGACAGTTAGTGAACACTGAAGCTTTCTTT.

This sequence joins TRBV25-1 and TRBJ2-1; D perhaps matches TRBD1 (5 bases). The V end lost 7 bases, the J end lost 0 bases, and 7 bases lay between the germline ends. Looked up from germline, CDR1 is MGHDK and CDR2 is SYGVNS. The CDR3 is 13 residues long. CDR3 DNA sequence: TGTGCCAGCACCAGGGACTCCTACAATGAGCAGTTCTTC. It is translated as CASTRDSYNEQFF.

The chain links TRBV19 to TRBJ2-3; D is possibly TRBD1 (6 bases). Between the trimmed V and J ends, which lost 6 bases and 1 base, there was a span of 8 bases. The germline CDR1 and CDR2 sequences are LNHDA and SQIVND (reference sequence). The CDR3 runs 13 residues. CDR3 sequence (DNA): TGTGCCAGTAGCGCAGGGGGCACAGATACGCAGTATTTT. Amino acid sequence: CASSAGGTDTQYF.